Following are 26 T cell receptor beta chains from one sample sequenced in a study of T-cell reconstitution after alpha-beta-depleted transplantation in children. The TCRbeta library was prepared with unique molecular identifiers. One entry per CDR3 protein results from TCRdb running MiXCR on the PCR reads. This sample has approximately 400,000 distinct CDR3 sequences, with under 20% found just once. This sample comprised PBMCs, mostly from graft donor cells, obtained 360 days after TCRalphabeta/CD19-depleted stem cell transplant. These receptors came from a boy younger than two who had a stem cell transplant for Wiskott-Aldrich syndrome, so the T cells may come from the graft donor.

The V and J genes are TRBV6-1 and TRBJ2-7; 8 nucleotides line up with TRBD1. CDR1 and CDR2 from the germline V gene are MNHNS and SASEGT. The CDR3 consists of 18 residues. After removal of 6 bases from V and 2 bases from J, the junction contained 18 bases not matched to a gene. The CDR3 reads CASRRPLIGTGPTYEQYF. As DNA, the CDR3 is TGTGCCAGCAGAAGGCCCCTGATCGGGACAGGCCCAACCTACGAGCAGTACTTC.

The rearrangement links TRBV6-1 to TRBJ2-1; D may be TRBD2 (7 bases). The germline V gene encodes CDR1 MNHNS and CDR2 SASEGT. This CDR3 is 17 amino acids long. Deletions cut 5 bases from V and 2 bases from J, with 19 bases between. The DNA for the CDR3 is TGTGCCAGCAGTCCGATGGCGGGGGCCTTTCCCTACAATGAGCAGTTCTTC. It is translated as CASSPMAGAFPYNEQFF.

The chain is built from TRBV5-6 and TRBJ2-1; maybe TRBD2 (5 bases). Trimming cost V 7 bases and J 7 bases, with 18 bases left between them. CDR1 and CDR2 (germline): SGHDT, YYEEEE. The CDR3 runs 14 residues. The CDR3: CASGPGLPGNEQFF. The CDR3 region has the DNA TGTGCCAGCGGCCCCGGGCTCCCGGGAAATGAGCAGTTCTTC.

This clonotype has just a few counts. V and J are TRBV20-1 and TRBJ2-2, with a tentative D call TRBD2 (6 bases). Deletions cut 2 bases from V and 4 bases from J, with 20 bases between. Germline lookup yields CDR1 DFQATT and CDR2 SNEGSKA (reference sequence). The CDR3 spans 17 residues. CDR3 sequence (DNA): TGCAGTGCTAGAACAGGCCTGGGCACCGGGAGCACCGGGGAGCTGTTTTTT. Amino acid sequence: CSARTGLGTGSTGELFF.

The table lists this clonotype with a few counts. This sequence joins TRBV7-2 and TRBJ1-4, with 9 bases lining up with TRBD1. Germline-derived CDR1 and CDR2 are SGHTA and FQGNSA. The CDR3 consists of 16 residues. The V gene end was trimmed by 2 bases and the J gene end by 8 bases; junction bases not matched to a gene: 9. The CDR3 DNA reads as TGTGCCAGCAGCTTAAGGTTCCGGACAGGGGACGAAAAACTGTTTTTT. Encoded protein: CASSLRFRTGDEKLFF. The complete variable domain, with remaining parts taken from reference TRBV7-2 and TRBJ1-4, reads GAGVSQSPSNKVTEKGKDVELRCDPISGHTALYWYRQSLGQGLEFLIYFQGNSAPDKSGLPSDRFSAERTGGSVSTLTIQRTQQEDSAVYLCASSLRFRTGDEKLFFGSGTQLSVL.

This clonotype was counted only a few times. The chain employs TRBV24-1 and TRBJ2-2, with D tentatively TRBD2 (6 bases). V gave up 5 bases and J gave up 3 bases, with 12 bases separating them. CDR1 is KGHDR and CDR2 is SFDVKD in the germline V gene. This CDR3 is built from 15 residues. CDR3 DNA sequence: TGTGCCACCAGTGTCGGGGGAAGGTACACCGGGGAGCTGTTTTTT. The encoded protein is CATSVGGRYTGELFF.

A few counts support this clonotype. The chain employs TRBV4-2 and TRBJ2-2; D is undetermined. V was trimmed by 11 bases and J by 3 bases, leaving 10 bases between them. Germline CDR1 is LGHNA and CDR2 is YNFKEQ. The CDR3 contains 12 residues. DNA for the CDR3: TGTGCCGCCAGAGTGCACACCGGGGAGCTGTTTTTT. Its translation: CAARVHTGELFF.

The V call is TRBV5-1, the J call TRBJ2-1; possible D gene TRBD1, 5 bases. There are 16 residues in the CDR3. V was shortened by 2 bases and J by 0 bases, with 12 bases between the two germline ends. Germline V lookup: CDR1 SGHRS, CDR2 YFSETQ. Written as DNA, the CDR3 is TGCGCCAGCAGCTTCCACAGGATTAACTCCTACAATGAGCAGTTCTTC. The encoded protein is CASSFHRINSYNEQFF.

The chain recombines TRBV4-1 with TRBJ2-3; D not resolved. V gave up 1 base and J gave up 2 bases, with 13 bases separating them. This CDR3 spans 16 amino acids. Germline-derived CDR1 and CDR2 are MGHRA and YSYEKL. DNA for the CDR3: TGCGCCAGCAGCCAAGGGCCCTTCTCATTCACAGATACGCAGTATTTT. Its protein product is CASSQGPFSFTDTQYF.

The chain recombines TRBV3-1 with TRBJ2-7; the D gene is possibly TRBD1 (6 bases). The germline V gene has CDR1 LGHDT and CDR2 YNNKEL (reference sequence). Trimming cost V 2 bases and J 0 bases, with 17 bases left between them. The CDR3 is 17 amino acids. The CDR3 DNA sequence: TGTGCCAGCAGCCAATCTAGGGTTGGACAGTTCTCCTACGAGCAGTACTTC. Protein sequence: CASSQSRVGQFSYEQYF.

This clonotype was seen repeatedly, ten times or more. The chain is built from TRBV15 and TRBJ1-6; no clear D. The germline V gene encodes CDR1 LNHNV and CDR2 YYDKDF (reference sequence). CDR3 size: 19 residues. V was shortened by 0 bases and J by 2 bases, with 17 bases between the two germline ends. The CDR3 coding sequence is TGTGCCACCAGCAGAGATCGTTCCGTGGACGGTCCCTATAATTCACCCCTCCACTTT. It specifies CATSRDRSVDGPYNSPLHF.

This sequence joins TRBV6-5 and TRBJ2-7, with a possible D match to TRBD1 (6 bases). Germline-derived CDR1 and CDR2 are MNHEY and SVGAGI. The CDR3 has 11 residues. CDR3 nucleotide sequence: TGTGCTTCAGCCAGGGGCTACGAGCAGTACTTC. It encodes CASARGYEQYF.

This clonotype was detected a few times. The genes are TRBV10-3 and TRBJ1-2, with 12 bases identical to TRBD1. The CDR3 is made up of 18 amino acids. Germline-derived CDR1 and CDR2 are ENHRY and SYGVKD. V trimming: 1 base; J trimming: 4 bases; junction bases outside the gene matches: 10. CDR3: CAISELAPGQGASYGYTF. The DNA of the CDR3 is TGTGCCATCAGTGAGTTAGCGCCGGGACAGGGGGCGAGCTATGGCTACACCTTC.

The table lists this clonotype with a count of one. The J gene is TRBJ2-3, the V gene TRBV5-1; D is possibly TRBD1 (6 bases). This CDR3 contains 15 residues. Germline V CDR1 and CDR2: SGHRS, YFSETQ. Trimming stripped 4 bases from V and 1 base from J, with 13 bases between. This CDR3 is CASSTGFYGTDTQYF. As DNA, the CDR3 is TGCGCCAGCAGCACAGGGTTCTATGGCACAGATACGCAGTATTTT.

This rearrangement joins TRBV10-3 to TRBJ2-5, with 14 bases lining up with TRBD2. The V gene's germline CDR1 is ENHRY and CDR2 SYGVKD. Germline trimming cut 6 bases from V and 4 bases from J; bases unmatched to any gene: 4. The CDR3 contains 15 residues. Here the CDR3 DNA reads TGTGCCATCAGGGCGGGACTAGCGGGGGTAGAGACCCAGTACTTC. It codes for CAIRAGLAGVETQYF.

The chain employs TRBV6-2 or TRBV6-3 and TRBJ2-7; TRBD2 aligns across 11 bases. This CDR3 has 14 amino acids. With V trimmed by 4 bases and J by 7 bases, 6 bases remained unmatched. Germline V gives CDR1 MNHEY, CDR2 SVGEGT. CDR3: CASSFLAGGGEQYF. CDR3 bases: TGTGCCAGCAGTTTTCTAGCGGGAGGAGGTGAGCAGTACTTC.

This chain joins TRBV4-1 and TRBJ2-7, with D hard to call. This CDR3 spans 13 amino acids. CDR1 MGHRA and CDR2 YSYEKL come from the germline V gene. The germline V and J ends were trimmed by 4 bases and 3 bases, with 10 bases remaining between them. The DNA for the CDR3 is TGCGCCAGCAGCCTAGATACCCGCTACGAGCAGTACTTC. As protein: CASSLDTRYEQYF.

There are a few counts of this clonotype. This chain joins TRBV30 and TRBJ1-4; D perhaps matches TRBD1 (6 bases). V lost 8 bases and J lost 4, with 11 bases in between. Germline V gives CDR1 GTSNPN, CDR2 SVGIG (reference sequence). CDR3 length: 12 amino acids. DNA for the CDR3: TGTGCCACCCACAGGGATAATGAAAAACTGTTTTTT. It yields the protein CATHRDNEKLFF.

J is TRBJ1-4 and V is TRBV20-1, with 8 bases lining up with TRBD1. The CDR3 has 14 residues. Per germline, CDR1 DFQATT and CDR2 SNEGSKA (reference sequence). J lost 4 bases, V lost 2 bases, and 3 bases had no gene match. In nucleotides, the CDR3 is TGCAGTGCTAGACCGGGACAGGTTAATGAAAAACTGTTTTTT. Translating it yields CSARPGQVNEKLFF.

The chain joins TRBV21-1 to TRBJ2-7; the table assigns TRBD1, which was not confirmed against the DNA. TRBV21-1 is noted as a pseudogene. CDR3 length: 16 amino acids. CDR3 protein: CASSKARGQGIYEQYF. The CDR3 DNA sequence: TGTGCCAGCAGCAAAGCGAGAGGACAGGGGATCTACGAGCAGTACTTC.

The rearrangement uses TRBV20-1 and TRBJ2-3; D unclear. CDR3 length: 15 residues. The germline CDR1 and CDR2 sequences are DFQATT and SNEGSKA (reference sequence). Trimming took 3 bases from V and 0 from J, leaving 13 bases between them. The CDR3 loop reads CSASEWSPSTDTQYF. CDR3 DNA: TGCAGTGCTAGCGAGTGGTCGCCCAGCACAGATACGCAGTATTTT.

CDR3 sequence reads: CSVRNRGAYEQYF. CDR3 DNA sequence: TGCAGCGTGAGGAACAGGGGGGCCTACGAGCAGTACTTC. This chain joins TRBV29-1 and TRBJ2-7, with TRBD1 matching over 8 bases. The length of the CDR3 is 13 residues. J was trimmed by 2 bases and V by 6 bases; bases with no gene match: 6. Germline assignment: CDR1 SQVTM and CDR2 ANQGSEA.

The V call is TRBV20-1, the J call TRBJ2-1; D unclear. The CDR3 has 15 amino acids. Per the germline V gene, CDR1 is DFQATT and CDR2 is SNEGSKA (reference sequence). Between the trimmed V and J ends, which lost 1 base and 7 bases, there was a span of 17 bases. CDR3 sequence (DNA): TGCAGTGCTAGAGTCCGGGCCTGGTATCCTAATGAGCAGTTCTTC. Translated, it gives CSARVRAWYPNEQFF.

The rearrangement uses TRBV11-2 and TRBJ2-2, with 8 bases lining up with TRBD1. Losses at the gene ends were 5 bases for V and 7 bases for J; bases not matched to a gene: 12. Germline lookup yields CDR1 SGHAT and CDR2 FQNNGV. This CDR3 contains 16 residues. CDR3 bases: TGTGCCAGCAGCCCCCATCCGGGACAGGAGGTCGGGGAGCTGTTTTTT. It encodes CASSPHPGQEVGELFF.

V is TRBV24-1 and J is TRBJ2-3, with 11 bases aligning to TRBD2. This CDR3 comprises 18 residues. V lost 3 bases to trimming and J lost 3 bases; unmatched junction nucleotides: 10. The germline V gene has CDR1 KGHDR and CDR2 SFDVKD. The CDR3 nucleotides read TGTGCCACCAGTGATAGTAGCGGGAGGGCCGGACGAACAGATACGCAGTATTTT. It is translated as CATSDSSGRAGRTDTQYF.

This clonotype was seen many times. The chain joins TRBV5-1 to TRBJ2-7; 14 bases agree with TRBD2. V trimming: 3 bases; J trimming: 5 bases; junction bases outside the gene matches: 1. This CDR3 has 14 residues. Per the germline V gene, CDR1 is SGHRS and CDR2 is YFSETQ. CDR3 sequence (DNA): TGCGCCAGCAGCTGGGGACTAGCGGGAGACGAGCAGTACTTC. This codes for CASSWGLAGDEQYF.